Described below is a single TCR beta chain sequence and its context. Antigen: not known. CDR3 size: 15 residues. Germline CDR1 is WSHSY and CDR2 is SAAADI. With 3 bases removed from V and 2 bases from J, the gap between germline ends came to 11 bases. This specimen comes from a study of cytomegalovirus exposure and HLA in healthy donors. The overall study: In terms of ancestry, the Caucasian-associated cluster contained 75% to 90% of the approximately 420 genotyped donors. Study-wide results and limits: Some V segments, including TRBV6-2 and TRBV6-3, were excluded as indistinguishable. By a later analysis, the bulk of CMV-associated TCR beta chains appeared HLA-restricted. The study labeled about 160 TCR beta chains cytomegalovirus-associated.

This PCR relied on a set of 60 Vbeta primers and 13 Jbeta primers. Here immunoSEQ multiplex PCR was the method, and the copy in TCRdb shows in-frame clones only, minus some. This table has approximately 75,000 clones, about 66% appearing once. J is TRBJ1-3 and V is TRBV10-2; D perhaps matches TRBD1 (6 bases). The TCR comes from a man aged 35-49 years in good health and CMV-seropositive. Sample: PBMCs. The CDR3 DNA reads as TGCGCCAGCAGTGATCGACAGGTCCCTGGAAACACCATATATTTT. This encodes CASSDRQVPGNTIYF.